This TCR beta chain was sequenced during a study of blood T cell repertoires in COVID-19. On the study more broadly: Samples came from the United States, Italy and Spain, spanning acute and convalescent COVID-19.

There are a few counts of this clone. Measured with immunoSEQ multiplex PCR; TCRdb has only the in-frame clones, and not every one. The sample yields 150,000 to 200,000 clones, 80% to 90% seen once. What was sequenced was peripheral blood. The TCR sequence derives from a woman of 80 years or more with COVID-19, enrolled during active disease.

The CDR3 DNA follows: TGTGCCACTCGAACGAGGGGACAGGGACACAATGAGCAGTTCTTC. It translates to CATRTRGQGHNEQFF. V and J are TRBV19 and TRBJ2-1, with 9 bases fitting TRBD1. The CDR3 has 15 amino acids. The junction had 12 bases not matched to a gene; V was cut back by 10 bases and J by 5 bases. Germline V gene lookup returns CDR1 LNHDA and CDR2 SQIVND (reference sequence).